These 3 T cell receptor beta chains came from one sample sequenced in a study of OX40 agonist ivuxolimab in advanced cancers. Library prep was done by the immunoSEQ multiplex PCR assay. TCRdb carries this immuneACCESS record with in-frame sequences only. Its versions omit some clonotypes, under half of them owing to an unresolved V gene in the studies checked, with the rest unexplained. Within this sample are roughly 83,000 clones, with less than 85% of them counted one time only. Roughly 7.3% of the sample is in the top ten clones. Source: CD4+ or CD8+ T cells sorted from blood, taken in a trial of the OX40 agonist ivuxolimab. The receptors shown here come from an adult with an advanced solid tumor such as melanoma, head and neck, liver or kidney cancer.

V usage is TRBV6-5 and J usage is TRBJ2-7; maybe TRBD1 (5 bases). The CDR3 has 14 residues. Trimming cost V 6 bases and J 5 bases, with 17 bases left between them. Germline V gene data show CDR1 as MNHEY and CDR2 as SVGAGI. The CDR3 DNA is TGTGCCAGCAGCCCTATAGGCGGACAAAACGAGCAGTACTTC. Protein sequence: CASSPIGGQNEQYF.

This chain joins TRBV6-5 and TRBJ1-4, with D unresolved. With 7 bases removed from V and 4 bases from J, the gap between germline ends came to 7 bases. The CDR3 runs to 12 residues. Germline CDR1 is MNHEY and CDR2 is SVGAGI. The CDR3 DNA is TGTGCCAGCAAGTCAGTTAATGAAAAACTGTTTTTT. Translating gives CASKSVNEKLFF.

The rearrangement joins TRBV18 to TRBJ2-5, with 8 bases identical to TRBD2. The CDR3 extends over 14 amino acids. J was trimmed by 5 bases and V by 5 bases; bases with no gene match: 7. Germline-derived CDR1 and CDR2 are KGHSH and LQKENI. As DNA, the CDR3 is TGTGCCAGCTCATCTCGGGAGGGCACTGAGACCCAGTACTTC. Translation gives CASSSREGTETQYF.